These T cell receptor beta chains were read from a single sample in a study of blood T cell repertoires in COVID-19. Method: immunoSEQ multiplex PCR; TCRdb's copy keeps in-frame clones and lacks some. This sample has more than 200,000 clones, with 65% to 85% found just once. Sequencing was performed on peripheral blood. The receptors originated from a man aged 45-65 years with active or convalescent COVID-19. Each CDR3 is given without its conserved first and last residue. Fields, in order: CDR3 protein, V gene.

CDR3: ASSEAGGIEPQH
V: TRBV6-1

CDR3: ASSQDPRPGGDPGANVLT
V: TRBV3-1/TRBV3-2

CDR3: SVSGTQYGYT
V: TRBV29-1

CDR3: ASSLSSGNTIY
V: TRBV7-3

CDR3: ASSQELRGVYNEQF
V: TRBV4-1

CDR3: ASTSTKRNYGYT
V: TRBV6-5

CDR3: AISEAGGGNQPQH
V: TRBV10-3

CDR3: ASSQFSPSTDTQY
V: TRBV4-1

CDR3: ASSSTGTGGTEAF
V: TRBV5-6

CDR3: ASNPGLAGNEQF
V: TRBV7-2

CDR3: AISGRQGANEQF
V: TRBV10-3

CDR3: ASSLGQVSGNTIY
V: TRBV5-4

CDR3: ASSPKGTGSGYT
V: TRBV3-1/TRBV3-2

CDR3: ASSGRQGLANTEAF
V: TRBV19

CDR3: ASSLGGEGQPQH
V: TRBV28

CDR3: ASSSGGHPYGYT
V: TRBV6-5

CDR3: ASRVLAGELGEQF
V: TRBV19

CDR3: ASSLTGASNTEAF
V: TRBV5-1

CDR3: ASSPYREGGYGYT
V: TRBV6-5

CDR3: ASSAGGDGSTEAF
V: TRBV18

CDR3: AWTGTPYEQY
V: TRBV30

CDR3: ASSPPEGAGSPLH
V: TRBV9

CDR3: ASSTGQGPNNQPQH
V: TRBV19

CDR3: ASSLGQTLAREKLF
V: TRBV7-9

CDR3: ASSFYSRQETQY
V: TRBV27

CDR3: ASSLDGGVRYNEQF
V: TRBV7-2